This T cell receptor beta chain was sequenced in a study of blood T cell repertoires in COVID-19. The sample holds one count of this clone. Some clones are missing from TCRdb's copy, which holds only in-frame ones; the method was immunoSEQ multiplex PCR. The sample lists about 48,000 clones, approximately 82% seen once, with about 5% in the top ten. Sequencing input: peripheral blood. The TCR comes from a human donor in a cohort sampled during active COVID-19.

Written as DNA, the CDR3 is TGTGCCACCGGCGACAGGGGGAAATCACCCCTCCACTTT. It encodes CATGDRGKSPLHF. V usage is TRBV12-3 or TRBV12-4 and J usage is TRBJ1-6; TRBD1 aligns across 9 bases. Trimming cost V 10 bases and J 10 bases; bases outside gene matches: 8. The CDR3 sequence is 13 residues long.